This T cell receptor beta chain was captured in a study of siplizumab effects on memory and regulatory T cells. The mixed lymphocyte reaction cells were grown together in coculture at 37°C for about 6 days. The V gene lost 5 bases and the J gene lost 11 bases, with 15 bases spanning the gap. The CDR3 runs to 12 residues. Germline V gives CDR1 MNHEY, CDR2 SVGAGI. About this clone: Its antigen remains unknown.

Generated by immunoSEQ multiplex PCR, the TCRdb table keeps only in-frame clones and is missing some. The table includes approximately 9,700 clones, roughly 46% detected once. The sample consisted of CFSE-low (dividing) CD4+ T cells sorted from an allogeneic mixed lymphocyte reaction. V is TRBV6-5 and J is TRBJ1-1, with D unclear. The clonotype was recovered from a human donor in good health; the cells came from an allogeneic mixed lymphocyte reaction. As DNA, the CDR3 is TGTGCCAGCAGTACGGACCCCGGGCGGGCTTTCTTT. It is translated as CASSTDPGRAFF.